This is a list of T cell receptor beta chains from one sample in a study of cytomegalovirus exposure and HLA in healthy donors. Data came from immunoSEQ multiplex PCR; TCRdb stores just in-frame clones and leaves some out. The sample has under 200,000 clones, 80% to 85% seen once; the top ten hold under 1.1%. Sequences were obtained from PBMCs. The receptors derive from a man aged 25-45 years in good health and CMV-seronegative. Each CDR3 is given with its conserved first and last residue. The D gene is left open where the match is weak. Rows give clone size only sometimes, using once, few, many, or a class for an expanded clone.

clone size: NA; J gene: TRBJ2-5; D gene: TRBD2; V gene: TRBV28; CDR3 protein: CASSLWTSGSRETQYF; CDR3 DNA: TGTGCCAGCAGTTTATGGACTAGCGGGAGCAGAGAGACCCAGTACTTC
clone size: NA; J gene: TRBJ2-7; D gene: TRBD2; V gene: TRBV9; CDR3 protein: CASSVAGGRAYEQYF; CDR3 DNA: TGTGCCAGCAGCGTAGCGGGCGGGAGGGCCTACGAGCAGTACTTC
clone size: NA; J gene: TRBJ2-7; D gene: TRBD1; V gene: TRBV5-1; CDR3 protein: CASSLHGTGEGGQYF; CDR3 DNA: TGCGCCAGCAGCCTCCACGGGACAGGGGAGGGAGGGCAGTACTTC
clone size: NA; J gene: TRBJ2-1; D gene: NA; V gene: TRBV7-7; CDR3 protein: CASSLVAGARGEQFF; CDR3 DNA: TGTGCTAGCAGCTTGGTTGCAGGGGCGAGGGGTGAGCAGTTCTTC
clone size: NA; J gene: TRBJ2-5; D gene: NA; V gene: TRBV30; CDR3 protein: CAWSVLLQETQYF; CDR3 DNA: TGTGCCTGGAGTGTACTACTCCAAGAGACCCAGTACTTC
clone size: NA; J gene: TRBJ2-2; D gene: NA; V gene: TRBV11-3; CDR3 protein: CASSGRGGGHGGELFF; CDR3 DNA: TGTGCCAGCTCCGGTAGGGGAGGGGGGCATGGCGGGGAGCTGTTTTTT
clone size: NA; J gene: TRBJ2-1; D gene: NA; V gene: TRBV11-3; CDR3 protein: CASSAFFASSYNEQFF; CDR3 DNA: TGTGCCAGCAGCGCCTTCTTCGCGAGCTCCTACAATGAGCAGTTCTTC
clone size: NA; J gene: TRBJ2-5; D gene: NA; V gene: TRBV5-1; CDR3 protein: CASSLRRERRETQYF; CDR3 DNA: TGCGCCAGCAGCTTGCGTCGGGAGAGGAGAGAGACCCAGTACTTC
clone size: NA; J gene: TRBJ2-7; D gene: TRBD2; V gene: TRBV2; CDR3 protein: CASRRGLAGGGPRLDEQYF; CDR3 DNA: TGTGCCAGCAGGAGGGGACTTGCGGGGGGTGGTCCCCGTTTAGACGAGCAGTACTTC
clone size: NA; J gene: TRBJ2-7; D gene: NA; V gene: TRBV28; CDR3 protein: CASSPRGSWQEQYF; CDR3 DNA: TGTGCCAGCAGCCCTAGGGGATCCTGGCAAGAGCAGTACTTC
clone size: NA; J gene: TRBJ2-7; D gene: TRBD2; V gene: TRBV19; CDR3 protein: CASSISAGGYEQYF; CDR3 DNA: TGTGCCAGTAGTATATCAGCGGGAGGCTACGAGCAGTACTTC
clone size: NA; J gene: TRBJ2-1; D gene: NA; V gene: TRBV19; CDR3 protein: CASSTPLGGGHNEQFF; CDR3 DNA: TGTGCCAGTAGTACCCCCTTAGGGGGTGGTCACAATGAGCAGTTCTTC
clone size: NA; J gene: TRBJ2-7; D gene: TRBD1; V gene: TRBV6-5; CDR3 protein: CASSYGQGDTYEQYF; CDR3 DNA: TGTGCCAGCAGTTACGGGCAGGGGGATACCTACGAGCAGTACTTC
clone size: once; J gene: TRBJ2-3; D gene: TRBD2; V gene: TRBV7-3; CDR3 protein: CASSLTVAGEGTDTQYF; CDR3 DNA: TGTGCCAGCAGCTTAACTGTAGCGGGAGAAGGGACAGATACGCAGTATTTT
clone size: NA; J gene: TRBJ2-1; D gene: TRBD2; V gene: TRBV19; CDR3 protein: CASSISGLAGGLSYNEQFF; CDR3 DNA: TGTGCCAGTAGTATAAGTGGGCTAGCGGGAGGGCTGAGTTACAATGAGCAGTTCTTC
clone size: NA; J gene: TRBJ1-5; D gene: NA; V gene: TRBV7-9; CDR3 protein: CASSPGTLNQPQHF; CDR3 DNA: TGTGCCAGCAGCCCCGGGACACTTAATCAGCCCCAGCATTTT
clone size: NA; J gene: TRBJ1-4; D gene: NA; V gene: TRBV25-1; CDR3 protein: CASSGQFNEKLFF; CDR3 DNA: TGTGCCAGCAGTGGACAGTTCAATGAAAAACTGTTTTTT
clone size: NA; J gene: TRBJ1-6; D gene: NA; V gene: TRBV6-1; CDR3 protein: CASSASGLQGGGNSPLHF; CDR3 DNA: TGTGCCAGCAGTGCGTCGGGGCTTCAGGGAGGAGGTAATTCACCCCTCCACTTT
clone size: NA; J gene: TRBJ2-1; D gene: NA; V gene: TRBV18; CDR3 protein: CASSPPLRQLSYNEQFF; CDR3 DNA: TGTGCCAGCTCACCACCCCTTAGACAGTTATCCTACAATGAGCAGTTCTTC
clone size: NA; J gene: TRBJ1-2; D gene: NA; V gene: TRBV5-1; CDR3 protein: CASRPEGLSVGGYTF; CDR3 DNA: TGCGCCAGCAGGCCGGAGGGGTTATCAGTCGGTGGTTACACCTTC
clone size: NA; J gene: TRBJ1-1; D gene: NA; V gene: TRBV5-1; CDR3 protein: CASSSYSSSGTEAFF; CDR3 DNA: TGCGCCAGCAGCTCCTACAGCTCCAGCGGCACTGAAGCTTTCTTT
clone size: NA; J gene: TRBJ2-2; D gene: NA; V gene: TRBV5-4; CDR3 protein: CASSSFRVGGELFF; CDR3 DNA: TGTGCCAGCAGCTCGTTCAGGGTGGGCGGGGAGCTGTTTTTT
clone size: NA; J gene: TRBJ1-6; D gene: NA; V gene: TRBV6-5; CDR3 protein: CASRVALPGALHF; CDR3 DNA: TGTGCCAGCAGAGTCGCTTTACCAGGCGCCCTCCACTTT
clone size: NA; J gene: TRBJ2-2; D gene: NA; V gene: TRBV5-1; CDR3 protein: CASITLPGHSTGELFF; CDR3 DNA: TGCGCCAGCATTACACTCCCGGGACACAGCACCGGGGAGCTGTTTTTT
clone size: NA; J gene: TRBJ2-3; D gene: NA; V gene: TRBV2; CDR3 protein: CASNKAGSRSTDTQYF; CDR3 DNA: TGTGCCAGCAATAAAGCGGGCTCAAGGAGCACAGATACGCAGTATTTT